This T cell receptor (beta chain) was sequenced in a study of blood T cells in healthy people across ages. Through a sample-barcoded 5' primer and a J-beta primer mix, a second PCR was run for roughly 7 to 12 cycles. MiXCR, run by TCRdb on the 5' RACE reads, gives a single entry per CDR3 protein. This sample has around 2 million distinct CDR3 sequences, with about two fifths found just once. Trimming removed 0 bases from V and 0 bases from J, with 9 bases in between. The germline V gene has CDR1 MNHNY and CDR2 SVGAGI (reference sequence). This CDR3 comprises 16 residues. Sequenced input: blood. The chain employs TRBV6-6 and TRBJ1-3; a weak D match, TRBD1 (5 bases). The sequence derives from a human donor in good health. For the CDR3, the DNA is TGTGCCAGCAGTTACTCGACAGCCTACTCTGGAAACACCATATATTTT. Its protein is CASSYSTAYSGNTIYF.